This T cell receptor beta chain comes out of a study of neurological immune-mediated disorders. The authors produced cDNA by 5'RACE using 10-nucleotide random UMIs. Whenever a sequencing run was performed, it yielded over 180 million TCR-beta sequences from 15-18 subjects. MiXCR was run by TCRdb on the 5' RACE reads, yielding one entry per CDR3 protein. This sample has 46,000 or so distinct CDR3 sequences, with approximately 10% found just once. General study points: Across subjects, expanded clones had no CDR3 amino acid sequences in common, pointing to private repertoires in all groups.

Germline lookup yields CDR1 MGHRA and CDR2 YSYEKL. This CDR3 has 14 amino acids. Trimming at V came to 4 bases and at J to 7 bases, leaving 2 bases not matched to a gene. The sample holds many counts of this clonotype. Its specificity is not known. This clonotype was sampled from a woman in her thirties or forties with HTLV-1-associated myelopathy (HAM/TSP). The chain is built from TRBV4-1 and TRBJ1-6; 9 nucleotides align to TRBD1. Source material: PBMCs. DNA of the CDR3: TGCGCCAGCAGCCGAGGACAGGGGAATTCACCCCTCCACTTT. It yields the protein CASSRGQGNSPLHF.